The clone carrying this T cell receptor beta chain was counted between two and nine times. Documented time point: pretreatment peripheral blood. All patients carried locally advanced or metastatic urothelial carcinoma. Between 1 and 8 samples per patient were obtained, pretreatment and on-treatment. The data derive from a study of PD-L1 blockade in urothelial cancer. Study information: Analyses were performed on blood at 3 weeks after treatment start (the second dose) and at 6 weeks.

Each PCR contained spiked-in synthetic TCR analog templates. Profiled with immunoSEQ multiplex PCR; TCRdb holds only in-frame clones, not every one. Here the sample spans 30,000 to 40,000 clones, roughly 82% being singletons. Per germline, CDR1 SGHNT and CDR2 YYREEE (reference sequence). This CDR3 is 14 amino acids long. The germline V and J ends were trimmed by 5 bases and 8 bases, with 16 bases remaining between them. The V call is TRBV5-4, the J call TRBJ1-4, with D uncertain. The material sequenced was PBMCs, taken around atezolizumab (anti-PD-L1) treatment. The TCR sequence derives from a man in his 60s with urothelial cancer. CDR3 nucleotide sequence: TGTGCCAGCAGACCGGGCCTCGGGGAAGAAAAACTGTTTTTT. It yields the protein CASRPGLGEEKLFF.